This T cell receptor (beta chain) appears in the sequencing data of a study of blood T cell repertoires in COVID-19. For the study at large: PBMCs, B-cell-depleted T cells, or T cells provided the cDNA or gDNA that made up the material.

The protocol was immunoSEQ multiplex PCR, while the TCRdb copy is restricted to in-frame clones and leaves out a portion. The profile shows 260,000 or so clones, 85% of them singletons. Germline values: CDR1 MDHEN, CDR2 SYDVKM. There are 15 residues in the CDR3. With V trimmed by 8 bases and J by 4 bases, 12 bases remained unmatched. This receptor was identified in a woman between 45 and 65 years old who had recovered from COVID-19. The genes are TRBV28 and TRBJ1-2; 8 positions agree with TRBD1. The specimen was PBMCs or T cells enriched from blood (not recorded which). The CDR3 loop is CASYWTGLSSYGYTF. Written as DNA, the CDR3 is TGTGCCAGCTATTGGACAGGGTTGAGTAGCTATGGCTACACCTTC.